The next 18 T cell receptor beta chains were all read from a single sample in a study of blood T cell repertoires in COVID-19. Some clones are missing from TCRdb's copy, which holds only in-frame ones; the method was immunoSEQ multiplex PCR. The sample carries over 150,000 clones, roughly four fifths recorded once. Sequenced sample: peripheral blood. Every receptor here comes from an older woman with acute or convalescent COVID-19.

V and J are TRBV5-4 and TRBJ1-1, with TRBD1 identical over 7 bases. The CDR3 is made up of 14 amino acids. In germline, CDR1 is SGHNT, CDR2 YYREEE (reference sequence). V shed 4 bases and J 1 base; nucleotides not matched to a gene: 4. CDR3: CASSLGQTNTEAFF. CDR3 coding DNA: TGTGCCAGCAGCCTGGGACAGACGAACACTGAAGCTTTCTTT.

This chain joins TRBV18 and TRBJ2-1; 7 nucleotides line up with TRBD2. Per germline, CDR1 KGHSH and CDR2 LQKENI. Unmatched junction bases numbered 9, after V lost 3 bases and J lost 4 bases. The CDR3 contains 16 residues. CDR3 in DNA: TGTGCCAGCTCACCCAACCTCCAGCGGGGATACAATGAGCAGTTCTTC. This encodes CASSPNLQRGYNEQFF.

This sequence joins TRBV7-9 and TRBJ2-2, with TRBD1 matching 12 bases. The junction had 3 bases not matched to a gene; V was cut back by 7 bases and J by 0 bases. The length of the CDR3 is 16 residues. Germline V lookup: CDR1 SEHNR, CDR2 FQNEAQ (reference sequence). The CDR3 DNA reads as TGTGCCAGCATCGGGACAGGGGGCCCGAACACCGGGGAGCTGTTTTTT. Translating gives CASIGTGGPNTGELFF.

V and J are TRBV27 and TRBJ2-5; 8 bases agree with TRBD1. CDR1 and CDR2 from the germline V gene are MNHEY and SMNVEV (reference sequence). V lost 5 bases and J lost 5; bases outside the gene matches: 4. This CDR3 is built from 13 residues. The CDR3: CASSQGARETQYF. The DNA of the CDR3 is TGTGCCAGCAGTCAGGGGGCGCGGGAGACCCAGTACTTC.

The V gene is TRBV12-3 or TRBV12-4, the J gene TRBJ1-2; 9 bases agree with TRBD1. The CDR3 has 13 residues. The V and J ends lost 7 bases and 5 bases, in that order; junction bases with no gene match: 5. The CDR3 DNA follows: TGTGCCAGCAAGCTCGGGACAGGGTATGGCTACACCTTC. Amino acid sequence: CASKLGTGYGYTF.

V gene TRBV30 combines with J gene TRBJ1-2; 7 bases are a match to TRBD1. The V gene's germline CDR1 is GTSNPN and CDR2 SVGIG (reference sequence). The CDR3 covers 16 residues. V dropped 2 bases and J dropped 1; count of bases not matched to a gene: 10. CDR3 sequence reads: CAWSPTGQHRNYGYTF. CDR3 sequence (DNA): TGTGCCTGGAGTCCAACGGGACAGCACCGTAACTATGGCTACACCTTC.

The V call is TRBV30, the J call TRBJ2-7; weak D call: TRBD2 (6 bases). CDR1 is GTSNPN and CDR2 is SVGIG in the germline V gene (reference sequence). The CDR3 loop spans 14 amino acids. V dropped 0 bases and J dropped 6 bases, with 15 bases sitting between them. The DNA of the CDR3 is TGTGCCTGGAGTGTACTAGCCAGGGCTGGCGAGCAGTACTTC. It codes for CAWSVLARAGEQYF.

V usage is TRBV6-5 and J usage is TRBJ1-1; D is perhaps TRBD1 (6 bases). CDR1 is MNHEY, CDR2 SVGAGI, per germline. The CDR3 has 13 amino acids. Trimming took off 6 bases at V and 1 base at J, with 9 bases between the two ends. The CDR3 DNA reads as TGTGCCAGCAGCCTCAGGGGGAACACTGAAGCTTTCTTT. Amino acid sequence: CASSLRGNTEAFF.

The V and J genes are TRBV5-1 and TRBJ2-3; 12 nucleotides agree with TRBD2. The J segment lost 6 bases and the V segment lost 3 bases, leaving 8 bases of the junction unmatched. The CDR3 has 16 residues. From germline, CDR1 is SGHRS and CDR2 YFSETQ. CDR3 residues: CASSYNLAGGPDTQYF. In DNA, the CDR3 is TGCGCCAGCAGCTATAACCTAGCGGGGGGGCCTGATACGCAGTATTTT.

This sequence joins TRBV19 and TRBJ2-3; weak D call: TRBD1 (6 bases). The CDR3 contains 13 residues. Germline V gives CDR1 LNHDA, CDR2 SQIVND (reference sequence). Trimming left V 3 bases short and J 5 bases short, with 9 bases between. Here the CDR3 DNA reads TGTGCCAGTAGTATCCAGGGGCGAGATACGCAGTATTTT. Its translation is CASSIQGRDTQYF.

This clone was picked up a small number of times. The genes are TRBV6-5 and TRBJ1-4; TRBD1 is a possible D gene (6 bases). The CDR3 covers 13 residues. CDR1 and CDR2 (germline): MNHEY, SVGAGI. V was clipped by 5 bases and J by 10 bases, with 14 bases between them. CDR3 protein: CASSRGGQLKLFF. The CDR3 DNA reads as TGTGCCAGCAGTCGGGGCGGACAGTTAAAACTGTTTTTT.

The J gene is TRBJ2-5, the V gene TRBV11-1; 13 positions match TRBD2. This CDR3 contains 16 residues. The germline V gene has CDR1 SGHAT and CDR2 FQDESV (reference sequence). With V trimmed by 5 bases and J by 5 bases, 8 bases remained unmatched. CDR3 amino acids: CASSLQTSGGRETQYF. The CDR3 DNA sequence: TGTGCCAGCAGCCTCCAGACTAGCGGGGGGCGGGAGACCCAGTACTTC. Drawing the rest from reference TRBV11-1 and TRBJ2-5, the complete variable domain is EAEVAQSPRYKITEKSQAVAFWCDPISGHATLYWYRQILGQGPELLVQFQDESVVDDSQLPKDRFSAERLKGVDSTLKIQPAELGDSAMYLCASSLQTSGGRETQYFGPGTRLLVL.

This clone has only a few counts. The rearrangement uses TRBV24-1 and TRBJ2-2, with a weak D call TRBD2 (5 bases). Germline loops: CDR1 KGHDR, CDR2 SFDVKD. This CDR3 is 17 amino acids long. Trimming removed 3 bases from V and 2 bases from J, with 15 bases in between. As DNA, the CDR3 is TGTGCCACCAGTGATGGGAGTCGGCAGAGCAACACCGGGGAGCTGTTTTTT. Its protein product is CATSDGSRQSNTGELFF.

This chain joins TRBV12-3 or TRBV12-4 and TRBJ2-7; maybe TRBD2 (5 bases). V was shortened by 8 bases and J by 4 bases, with 12 bases between the two germline ends. The CDR3 sequence is 12 residues long. The CDR3 spells CASGYGGYEQYF. CDR3 sequence (DNA): TGTGCCAGCGGGTACGGCGGGTACGAGCAGTACTTC.

The chain employs TRBV5-8 and TRBJ1-2; D ambiguous. The CDR3 extends over 12 amino acids. CDR1 is SGHTS and CDR2 is YDEGEE in the germline V gene. Trimming left V 4 bases short and J 8 bases short, with 12 bases between. As DNA, the CDR3 is TGTGCCAGCAGCCAGCCTCTCGGGGGCTACACCTTC. This translates into CASSQPLGGYTF.

V is TRBV18 and J is TRBJ1-1; D perhaps matches TRBD1 (5 bases). The CDR3 contains 15 residues. The germline CDR1 and CDR2 sequences are KGHSH and LQKENI. The germline V and J ends were trimmed by 1 base and 4 bases, with 13 bases remaining between them. CDR3 nucleotides: TGTGCCAGCTCACCACTCCAGGGTGTAATCACTGAAGCTTTCTTT. Amino acids: CASSPLQGVITEAFF.

The rearrangement uses TRBV28 and TRBJ1-5; a weak D match, TRBD1 (6 bases). The CDR3 is made up of 14 amino acids. Germline CDR1 is MDHEN and CDR2 is SYDVKM. The V and J ends lost 9 bases and 8 bases respectively, with 20 bases between them. CDR3 coding DNA: TGTGCCAGTACCGGGACAAGAGCCGTGAAGCCCCAGCATTTT. Translated: CASTGTRAVKPQHF. The full variable domain, its missing parts supplied by reference TRBV28 and TRBJ1-5, is DVKVTQSSRYLVKRTGEKVFLECVQDMDHENMFWYRQDPGLGLRLIYFSYDVKMKEKGDIPEGYSVSREKKERFSLILESASTNQTSMYLCASTGTRAVKPQHFGDGTRLSIL.

The chain employs TRBV6-4 and TRBJ1-2; the match to TRBD1 covers 11 bases. In germline, CDR1 is MRHNA, CDR2 SNTAGT. The CDR3 totals 15 residues. Trimming cost V 4 bases and J 4 bases; bases outside gene matches: 5. CDR3: CASSVLGQGAYGYTF. The CDR3 DNA sequence: TGTGCCAGCAGTGTCCTCGGACAGGGGGCCTATGGCTACACCTTC.